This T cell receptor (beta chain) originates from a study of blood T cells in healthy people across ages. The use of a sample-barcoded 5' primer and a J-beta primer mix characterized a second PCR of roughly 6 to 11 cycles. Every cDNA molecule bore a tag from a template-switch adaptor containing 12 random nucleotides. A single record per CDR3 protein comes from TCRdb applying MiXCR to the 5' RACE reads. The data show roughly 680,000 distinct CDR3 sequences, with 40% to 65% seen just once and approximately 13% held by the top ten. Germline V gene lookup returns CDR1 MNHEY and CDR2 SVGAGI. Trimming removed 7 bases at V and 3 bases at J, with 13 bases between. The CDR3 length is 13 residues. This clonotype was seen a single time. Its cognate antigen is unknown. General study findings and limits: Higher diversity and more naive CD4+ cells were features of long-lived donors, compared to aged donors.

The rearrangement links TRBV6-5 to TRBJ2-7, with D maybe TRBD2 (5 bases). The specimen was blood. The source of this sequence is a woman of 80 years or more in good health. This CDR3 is CASKRAGYYEQYF. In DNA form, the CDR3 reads TGTGCCAGCAAGAGGGCAGGTTACTACGAGCAGTACTTC.